This TCR beta chain was recorded in a study of spatial heterogeneity in lung cancer. Study-wide points: Within tumors, counts of expanded alpha and beta TCRs tracked tumor mutation counts.

Regarding time point: sample taken at primary tumor resection. The authors sequenced whole RNA from tumor, nontumor lung or frozen PBMC without sorting. TCRdb called the 5' RACE reads again in MiXCR, with one record for every CDR3 protein. The sample lists about 9,200 distinct CDR3 sequences; about 8.8% were seen once. This clonotype was recorded many times. Its matching antigen is unknown. Its ends do not fully match the called genes, so a read error is possible. The CDR3 spans 13 residues. This TCR derives from a male donor with early-stage non-small cell lung cancer. Specimen: lung tumor tissue, collected at surgery. The chain joins TRBV12-3 or TRBV12-4 to TRBJ1-5; D ambiguous. The CDR3 region is CASSLGQKQPQHF. DNA for the CDR3: TGTGCCAGCAGCTTAGGCCAGAAACAGCCCCAGCATTTT.